This entry lists 12 T cell receptor beta chains sequenced from one sample in a study of neurological immune-mediated disorders. TCRdb reprocessed the 5' RACE reads via MiXCR and lists one record per CDR3 protein. The data show about 71,000 distinct CDR3 sequences, with about 4.9% seen just once and around 7% held by the top ten. The sequenced sample was PBMCs. These TCRs come from a man aged 25 to 40 with multiple sclerosis.

This clonotype was seen repeatedly, ten times or more. V is TRBV20-1 and J is TRBJ2-7, with TRBD1 matching over 10 bases. Trimming cost V 1 base and J 6 bases; bases outside gene matches: 6. Germline CDR1 DFQATT, CDR2 SNEGSKA (reference sequence). The CDR3 extends over 14 amino acids. The DNA for the CDR3 is TGCAGTGCTAGAGGGGGACAGGGGAGGTCCGAGCAGTACTTC. It encodes CSARGGQGRSEQYF.

At least ten counts were recorded for this clonotype. The chain couples TRBV5-1 to TRBJ2-3; tentatively, D is TRBD2 (6 bases). Germline CDR1 reads SGHRS; CDR2 reads YFSETQ. The length of the CDR3 is 15 residues. V was shortened by 0 bases and J by 4 bases, with 12 bases between the two germline ends. The DNA of the CDR3 is TGCGCCAGCAGCTTGGATAGCGGAGAGGCAGATACGCAGTATTTT. Its protein is CASSLDSGEADTQYF.

This clonotype was recorded a few times. The chain has TRBV5-1 and TRBJ1-4; D not resolved. The V gene's germline CDR1 is SGHRS and CDR2 YFSETQ. CDR3 length equals 16 residues. Trimming left V 1 base short and J 0 bases short, with 10 bases between. CDR3 amino acids: CASSLLVGATNEKLFF. In DNA, the CDR3 is TGCGCCAGCAGCTTGCTTGTCGGGGCAACTAATGAAAAACTGTTTTTT.

This clonotype was counted at least ten times. This chain uses TRBV4-1 with TRBJ2-1, with no clear D. Trimming took off 4 bases at V and 4 bases at J, with 11 bases between the two ends. Germline V CDR1 and CDR2: MGHRA, YSYEKL. CDR3 size: 14 residues. The CDR3 DNA follows: TGCGCCAGCAGCCTGCGTTCCAGTTACAATGAGCAGTTCTTC. It codes for CASSLRSSYNEQFF.

This clonotype was counted at least ten times. The V call is TRBV20-1, the J call TRBJ1-1; D is ambiguous. V was shortened by 0 bases and J by 1 base, with 9 bases between the two germline ends. CDR3 size: 14 residues. Germline-derived CDR1 and CDR2 are DFQATT and SNEGSKA (reference sequence). The CDR3 is CSAREGPRNTEAFF. CDR3 sequence (DNA): TGCAGTGCTAGAGAAGGACCGCGGAACACTGAAGCTTTCTTT.

This clonotype has just a few counts. The gene calls are TRBV4-1 and TRBJ2-3, with D tentatively TRBD2 (5 bases). The germline gives CDR1 MGHRA, CDR2 YSYEKL. The CDR3 loop spans 15 amino acids. Trimming shortened V by 0 bases and J by 4 bases, and 11 bases separated the two germline ends. CDR3 nucleotides: TGCGCCAGCAGCCAAGAACTAGGCCGCCCAGATACGCAGTATTTT. This gives the protein CASSQELGRPDTQYF.

Many counts were recorded for this clonotype. The chain has TRBV7-9 and TRBJ1-5, with D unresolved. Germline values: CDR1 SEHNR, CDR2 FQNEAQ (reference sequence). The CDR3 runs 14 residues. V gave up 3 bases and J gave up 9 bases, with 15 bases separating them. In nucleotides, the CDR3 is TGTGCCAGCAGCTTGGGCGGTGGAGTATCGCCCCAGCATTTT. It yields the protein CASSLGGGVSPQHF.

This clonotype was detected many times. J is TRBJ1-2 and V is TRBV5-1; D unclear. CDR3 size: 15 residues. The V gene's germline CDR1 is SGHRS and CDR2 YFSETQ. Trimming took off 0 bases at V and 4 bases at J, with 13 bases between the two ends. CDR3 sequence: CASSLGIGQLYGYTF. The CDR3 bases are TGCGCCAGCAGCTTGGGAATCGGGCAGCTCTATGGCTACACCTTC.

This chain's CDR3 is CASSYQGRTEAFF. The CDR3 bases are TGTGCCAGCAGTTATCAGGGTCGGACTGAAGCTTTCTTT. The genes are TRBV6-5 and TRBJ1-1; D possibly corresponds to TRBD1 (5 bases). The CDR3 has 13 residues. The ends were cut back, 3 bases at V and 5 bases at J, with 10 bases in the middle. Per the germline V gene, CDR1 is MNHEY and CDR2 is SVGAGI.

This clonotype was found many times. The chain joins TRBV6-5 to TRBJ1-2, with D possibly TRBD1 on 6 matching bases. The germline V and J ends were trimmed by 5 bases and 4 bases, with 14 bases remaining between them. CDR1 MNHEY and CDR2 SVGAGI come from the germline V gene. The CDR3 runs 14 residues. CDR3 in amino acids: CASSLDSLLYGYTF. CDR3 DNA: TGTGCCAGCAGTCTGGACAGCCTTCTCTATGGCTACACCTTC.

This clonotype showed up many times. CDR3 DNA: TGTGCCATCAGTGGGACTAGCGGGGGGATCAAGACCCAGTACTTC. Translated, it gives CAISGTSGGIKTQYF. V and J are TRBV10-3 and TRBJ2-5, with 14 bases matching TRBD2. Germline V lookup: CDR1 ENHRY, CDR2 SYGVKD. CDR3 size: 15 residues. Trimming took 4 bases from V and 6 from J; bases not matched to a gene: 4.

This clonotype was counted ten times or more. The chain has TRBV24-1 and TRBJ1-4; D ambiguous. Germline CDR1 and CDR2: KGHDR and SFDVKD. This CDR3 contains 19 residues. The V end was cut by 5 bases, the J end by 0 bases, with 21 bases between. CDR3: CATSGRAKVMEATNEKLFF. The CDR3 DNA reads as TGTGCCACCAGTGGTCGGGCAAAGGTGATGGAAGCAACTAATGAAAAACTGTTTTTT.